This TCR beta chain stems from a study of cytomegalovirus exposure and HLA in healthy donors. Only one count was recorded for this clone. PCR employed 60 Vbeta and 13 Jbeta primers. Assay used: immunoSEQ multiplex PCR; TCRdb lists only in-frame clones, some missing. The profile covers 120,000 to 150,000 clones, with about 80% appearing a single time and about 1.7% taken by the ten largest. V shed 5 bases and J 6 bases; nucleotides not matched to a gene: 6. The CDR3 has 15 residues. Germline assignment: CDR1 MDHEN and CDR2 SYDVKM. Source material: PBMCs. This receptor was obtained from a woman in her thirties in good health and CMV-seronegative. This rearrangement joins TRBV28 to TRBJ1-6, with 8 bases lining up with TRBD1. The CDR3 DNA reads as TGTGCCAGCAGTCCCCAGGGGGCCTTTAATTCACCCCTCCACTTT. Amino acid sequence: CASSPQGAFNSPLHF.